A selection of T cell receptor beta chains follows, all from one sample in a study of robustness of blood B and T cell sequencing. TCRdb reanalysed the PCR reads using MiXCR and keeps one entry per CDR3 protein. Among around 1,500 distinct CDR3 sequences listed, approximately 49% were seen once. The sample taken for sequencing was peripheral blood. The receptors here all came from a human donor in good health. The CDR3 runs from the conserved cysteine through the conserved F or W. The D gene is left open where the match is weak. Rows may omit the clone size; those that give it use once, few, many or a size class.

>TRBJ1-5|few|TRBV15|-
CATSRTREGQPQHF
TGTGCCACCAGCAGAACGCGAGAAGGACAGCCCCAGCATTTT
>TRBJ2-3|few|TRBV10-3|-
CAISGLSSTDTQYF
TGTGCCATCAGTGGCTTATCTAGCACAGATACGCAGTATTTT
>TRBJ2-2|few|TRBV10-1|-
CASSESLGAGELFF
TGCGCCAGCAGTGAGTCGCTTGGTGCCGGGGAGCTGTTTTTT
>TRBJ2-7|-|TRBV12-3/TRBV12-4|-
CASSFGSTYEQYF
TGTGCCAGCAGTTTCGGCAGCACCTACGAGCAGTACTTC
>TRBJ1-6|-|TRBV30|-
CAWSVPGNSPLHF
TGTGCCTGGAGTGTACCAGGAAATTCACCCCTCCACTTT
>TRBJ1-1|few|TRBV9|-
CASSVGRDLNTEAFF
TGTGCCAGCAGCGTAGGCAGGGACCTTAACACTGAAGCTTTCTTT
>TRBJ2-3|-|TRBV5-5|-
CASSLILGSTDTQYF
TGTGCCAGCAGCTTGATTCTTGGAAGCACAGATACGCAGTATTTT
>TRBJ2-3|-|TRBV6-5|-
CASRGEYRNTDTQYF
TGTGCCAGCAGAGGGGAATACCGAAACACAGATACGCAGTATTTT
>TRBJ1-4|-|TRBV6-5|-
CASSYARAGEKLFF
TGTGCCAGCAGTTACGCCAGGGCTGGCGAAAAACTGTTTTTT
>TRBJ2-2|-|TRBV9|-
CASSPLAESAGRNTGELFF
TGTGCCAGCAGCCCACTTGCCGAAAGTGCAGGGAGGAACACCGGGGAGCTGTTTTTT
>TRBJ1-1|-|TRBV30|-
CAWSVQGILWAEAFF
TGTGCCTGGAGTGTACAGGGAATATTGTGGGCTGAAGCTTTCTTT
>TRBJ2-1|-|TRBV15|-
CATSRGFGGPTIGDEQFF
TGTGCCACCAGCAGGGGCTTCGGAGGGCCCACCATCGGCGATGAGCAGTTCTTC
>TRBJ1-2|-|TRBV6-5|TRBD1
CASSPTGDYGYTF
TGTGCCAGCAGTCCGACAGGGGACTATGGCTACACCTTC
>TRBJ2-7|-|TRBV6-2/TRBV6-3|-
CASSYSETLKPPWDEQYF
TGTGCCAGCAGTTACTCGGAAACACTCAAACCCCCATGGGACGAGCAGTACTTC
>TRBJ1-3|large|TRBV6-5|-
CASSYQLGSGNTIYF
TGTGCCAGCAGTTACCAGCTAGGCTCTGGAAACACCATATATTTT
>TRBJ2-1|-|TRBV5-1|TRBD2
CASDIAGAIYNEQFF
TGCGCCAGCGACATAGCGGGGGCCATCTACAATGAGCAGTTCTTC
>TRBJ2-3|-|TRBV20-1|-
CSARTPSGDTQYF
TGCAGTGCTAGAACCCCGTCGGGGGATACGCAGTATTTT
>TRBJ2-1|-|TRBV10-3|-
CAISEAEYNEQFF
TGTGCCATCAGTGAGGCGGAATACAATGAGCAGTTCTTC
>TRBJ2-3|few|TRBV19|-
CASSIVGDTDTQYF
TGTGCCAGTAGTATCGTGGGGGACACAGATACGCAGTATTTT
>TRBJ1-2|-|TRBV30|-
CAWSGSSENYGYTF
TGTGCCTGGAGCGGAAGTAGCGAGAACTATGGCTACACCTTC
>TRBJ2-3|few|TRBV10-3|TRBD2
CAISELAGQGNTQYF
TGTGCCATCAGTGAGCTAGCGGGGCAGGGGAATACGCAGTATTTT
>TRBJ2-3|-|TRBV7-6|-
CASSLDSPPDTQYF
TGTGCCAGCAGCTTGGACAGCCCCCCAGATACGCAGTATTTT